These 16 T cell receptor beta chains share one sample of origin, sequenced in a study of T-cell reconstitution after alpha-beta-depleted transplantation in children. It was with unique molecular identifiers that the TCRbeta library was prepared. Each CDR3 protein gets one entry after TCRdb re-called the PCR reads with MiXCR. This sample has 6,600 or so distinct CDR3 sequences, with 5.3% found just once. Sample: PBMCs, mostly from graft donor cells, taken 180 days after TCRalphabeta/CD19-depleted stem cell transplant. The receptors were gathered from a child in the first two years of life who had a stem cell transplant for acute myeloid leukemia, so the T cells may come from the graft donor.

Relative to its sample, this clonotype is medium-sized (0.01 to 0.1%). The chain is built from TRBV25-1 and TRBJ2-2; the match to TRBD2 covers 9 bases. This CDR3 spans 16 amino acids. Germline CDR1 is MGHDK and CDR2 is SYGVNS. Unmatched junction bases numbered 8, after V lost 4 bases and J lost 5 bases. The chain's CDR3 is CASSGHSGRDTGELFF. DNA of the CDR3: TGTGCCAGCAGTGGACATAGCGGGAGAGATACCGGGGAGCTGTTTTTT.

This clonotype was picked up many times. V gene TRBV5-1 combines with J gene TRBJ2-5, with 13 bases lining up with TRBD2. Per the germline V gene, CDR1 is SGHRS and CDR2 is YFSETQ. With V trimmed by 0 bases and J by 1 base, 3 bases remained unmatched. The CDR3 has 17 amino acids. This CDR3 reads CASSLARLAGGQETQYF. The CDR3 DNA is TGCGCCAGCAGCTTGGCGCGACTAGCGGGAGGCCAAGAGACCCAGTACTTC.

This clonotype is judged medium-sized (0.01 to 0.1%). The chain combines TRBV5-6 with TRBJ2-1; D is possibly TRBD2 (6 bases). The V end lost 6 bases, the J end lost 4 bases, and 14 bases lay between the germline ends. This CDR3 has 14 residues. Germline V gives CDR1 SGHDT, CDR2 YYEEEE. In DNA form, the CDR3 reads TGTGCCAGCACCCTTGGGACTGAATACAATGAGCAGTTCTTC. The encoded protein is CASTLGTEYNEQFF.

This clonotype was detected ten times or more. J is TRBJ2-7 and V is TRBV19, with D possibly being TRBD2 (6 bases). The CDR3 is 13 residues long. Germline V gene lookup returns CDR1 LNHDA and CDR2 SQIVND (reference sequence). Between the trimmed V and J ends, which lost 3 bases and 6 bases, there was a span of 12 bases. This CDR3 is CASSIGLGGEQYF. CDR3 bases: TGTGCCAGTAGTATCGGATTGGGGGGCGAGCAGTACTTC.

In this sample, this clonotype turned up many times. V gene TRBV11-3 combines with J gene TRBJ1-1; the D gene is possibly TRBD1 (5 bases). Germline CDR1 and CDR2: SGHNT and YENEEA. Trimming cost V 6 bases and J 3 bases, with 23 bases left between them. The CDR3 has 17 residues. The CDR3 DNA reads as TGTGCCAGCAGTCTAGGAGTCGGATCAGGGAGGGACACTGAAGCTTTCTTT. It codes for CASSLGVGSGRDTEAFF.

At least ten counts were recorded for this clonotype. The chain carries TRBV27 and TRBJ2-2; TRBD2 aligns across 11 bases. The ends lost 4 bases at V and 7 bases at J; junction bases unmatched: 8. Germline V gene sequence: CDR1 MNHEY, CDR2 SMNVEV (reference sequence). This CDR3 has 16 residues. CDR3 sequence reads: CASSSTSGGLGGELFF. The CDR3 nucleotides are TGTGCCAGCAGTTCAACTAGCGGGGGCCTGGGCGGGGAGCTGTTTTTT.

This clonotype was seen at least ten times. In DNA, the CDR3 is TGTGCCAGCAGCTCGGGGACAGGGTTGGGGACCCAGTACTTC. Translation gives CASSSGTGLGTQYF. The chain uses TRBV5-6 and TRBJ2-5, with TRBD1 matching 9 bases. CDR3 size: 14 residues. Germline CDR1 is SGHDT and CDR2 is YYEEEE. Trimming at V came to 3 bases and at J to 7 bases, leaving 7 bases not matched to a gene. The entire variable domain, with the rest obtained from reference TRBV5-6 and TRBJ2-5, is as follows: DAGVTQSPTHLIKTRGQQVTLRCSPKSGHDTVSWYQQALGQGPQFIFQYYEEEERQRGNFPDRFSGHQFPNYSSELNVNALLLGDSALYLCASSSGTGLGTQYFGPGTRLLVL.

This clonotype was recorded many times. CDR3 bases: TGCGCCAGCAGCCAAGGGGGAAGACACACTGAAGCTTTCTTT. It encodes CASSQGGRHTEAFF. The chain has TRBV4-3 and TRBJ1-1; no definite D call. Germline V CDR1 and CDR2: LGHNA, YSLEER. This CDR3 is 14 amino acids long. Trimming left V 1 base short and J 3 bases short, with 9 bases between.

This clonotype was seen at least ten times. This chain uses TRBV7-9 with TRBJ2-5, with a possible D match to TRBD2 (5 bases). Trimming took off 6 bases at V and 5 bases at J, with 16 bases between the two ends. The CDR3 totals 14 residues. Germline-derived CDR1 and CDR2 are SEHNR and FQNEAQ (reference sequence). The CDR3 DNA sequence: TGTGCCAGCAGATTACATGAGAGAGGGGAGACCCAGTACTTC. It translates to CASRLHERGETQYF.

This clonotype was found many times. V is TRBV28 and J is TRBJ2-5; D unclear. The CDR3 is made up of 13 amino acids. From germline, CDR1 is MDHEN and CDR2 SYDVKM. V lost 7 bases and J 2 bases, leaving 11 bases between the germline ends. CDR3 nucleotides: TGTGCCAGCACCTTCCAGAGGCAAGAGACCCAGTACTTC. Translated, it gives CASTFQRQETQYF.

This clonotype was seen many times. CDR3 residues: CSARQGIFNTEAFF. CDR3 coding DNA: TGCAGTGCTAGACAGGGGATTTTCAACACTGAAGCTTTCTTT. The V and J genes are TRBV20-1 and TRBJ1-1, with TRBD1 as a possible D gene (6 bases). This CDR3 contains 14 residues. The V end was cut by 2 bases, the J end by 2 bases, with 12 bases between. CDR1 and CDR2 (germline): DFQATT, SNEGSKA (reference sequence).

This rearrangement joins TRBV7-2 to TRBJ2-7; perhaps TRBD2 as D (6 bases). Germline V gives CDR1 SGHTA, CDR2 FQGNSA. This CDR3 is 15 amino acids long. The V end was cut by 5 bases, the J end by 2 bases, with 16 bases between. The CDR3 sequence is CASSGSAGSAYEQYF. The CDR3 DNA reads TGTGCCAGCAGCGGGTCGGCGGGATCTGCCTACGAGCAGTACTTC.

This clonotype was picked up many times. CDR3 nucleotides: TGTGCCAGCAGCTCGTCGACAGGGCCTAATCAGCCCCAGCATTTT. Amino acids: CASSSSTGPNQPQHF. The rearrangement joins TRBV7-2 to TRBJ1-5, with TRBD1 identical over 7 bases. The CDR3 sequence is 15 residues long. The V segment lost 4 bases and the J segment 4 bases; nucleotides outside the gene matches: 7. Germline loops: CDR1 SGHTA, CDR2 FQGNSA.

This clonotype was seen at least ten times. V gene TRBV4-1 combines with J gene TRBJ2-5; D possibly corresponds to TRBD1 (6 bases). The germline V gene encodes CDR1 MGHRA and CDR2 YSYEKL. This CDR3 is 15 amino acids long. Trimming left V 2 bases short and J 5 bases short, with 15 bases between. The CDR3 loop is CASSQNRAPQETQYF. CDR3 sequence (DNA): TGCGCCAGCAGCCAAAACAGGGCTCCTCAGGAGACCCAGTACTTC.

This rearrangement joins TRBV6-5 to TRBJ2-1; D perhaps matches TRBD2 (5 bases). Germline CDR1 is MNHEY and CDR2 is SVGAGI. Trimming stripped 2 bases from V and 0 bases from J, with 20 bases between. This CDR3 spans 19 amino acids. The CDR3 region is CASSYITPSVGSSYNEQFF. The CDR3 bases are TGTGCCAGCAGTTACATAACCCCCAGTGTAGGGAGCTCCTACAATGAGCAGTTCTTC.

By share, this clonotype ranks as medium-sized (0.01 to 0.1%). The chain carries TRBV7-9 and TRBJ1-2; unclear D gene. CDR1 SEHNR and CDR2 FQNEAQ come from the germline V gene (reference sequence). CDR3 length: 13 amino acids. With 1 base removed from V and 7 bases from J, the gap between germline ends came to 10 bases. CDR3 region: CASSLDLRSGYTF. The CDR3 coding sequence is TGTGCCAGCAGCTTAGACCTAAGGTCTGGCTACACCTTC.